The 32 T cell receptor beta chains in this list originate from one sample, sequenced in a study of cytomegalovirus exposure and HLA in healthy donors. The PCR used 60 Vbeta and 13 Jbeta primers. Clones were sequenced by immunoSEQ multiplex PCR, and TCRdb holds only the in-frame ones, with some missing. The table lists approximately 190,000 clones, approximately 90% of them singletons. The sequenced material came from PBMCs. Receptors originate from a boy between 2 and 10 years old in good health and CMV-seronegative.

V usage is TRBV7-9 and J usage is TRBJ1-1, with 8 bases aligning to TRBD1. Germline trimming cut 5 bases from V and 2 bases from J; bases unmatched to any gene: 4. This CDR3 is built from 14 residues. The V gene's germline CDR1 is SEHNR and CDR2 FQNEAQ (reference sequence). For the CDR3, the DNA is TGTGCCAGCAGCCAGACAGGGGATAACACTGAAGCTTTCTTT. Protein: CASSQTGDNTEAFF.

This clone was recorded once. This chain joins TRBV5-6 and TRBJ1-1; possible D gene TRBD1, 5 bases. V was pared by 2 bases and J by 3 bases, with 26 bases between. The CDR3 runs to 19 residues. Per the germline V gene, CDR1 is SGHDT and CDR2 is YYEEEE. Written as DNA, the CDR3 is TGTGCCAGCAGCTTTCAGGGAGGTCTCGGCGGGGCGCCGGACACTGAAGCTTTCTTT. It specifies CASSFQGGLGGAPDTEAFF. The full variable domain, with the rest looked up from reference TRBV5-6 and TRBJ1-1, is DAGVTQSPTHLIKTRGQQVTLRCSPKSGHDTVSWYQQALGQGPQFIFQYYEEEERQRGNFPDRFSGHQFPNYSSELNVNALLLGDSALYLCASSFQGGLGGAPDTEAFFGQGTRLTVV.

The chain has TRBV28 and TRBJ2-6, with 7 bases fitting TRBD1. V gave up 6 bases and J gave up 0 bases; unmatched junction bases: 5. This CDR3 has 16 amino acids. Per the germline V gene, CDR1 is MDHEN and CDR2 is SYDVKM. CDR3 loop: CASSSTGLSGANVLTF. In DNA, the CDR3 is TGTGCCAGCAGCTCGACAGGGCTCTCTGGGGCCAACGTCCTGACTTTC.

The rearrangement links TRBV7-2 to TRBJ2-5; the D gene is possibly TRBD2 (6 bases). The ends were cut back, 3 bases at V and 4 bases at J, with 12 bases in the middle. CDR1 and CDR2 from the germline V gene are SGHTA and FQGNSA. The CDR3 loop spans 14 amino acids. CDR3 sequence (DNA): TGTGCCAGCAGCTTTGGGAGACTAGGAGAGACCCAGTACTTC. Its protein product is CASSFGRLGETQYF.

This clone appeared a few times. The rearrangement links TRBV4-1 to TRBJ1-1; perhaps TRBD1 as D (6 bases). The V and J ends lost 0 bases and 7 bases respectively, with 15 bases between them. Germline V gene lookup returns CDR1 MGHRA and CDR2 YSYEKL. This CDR3 spans 15 amino acids. The CDR3 is CASSQDGGGPGEAFF. CDR3 coding DNA: TGCGCCAGCAGCCAAGATGGGGGGGGCCCGGGTGAAGCTTTCTTT.

The chain joins TRBV7-6 to TRBJ1-6, with a weak D call TRBD1 (6 bases). The CDR3 extends over 15 amino acids. The ends were cut back, 1 base at V and 7 bases at J, with 11 bases in the middle. CDR1 is SGHVS and CDR2 is FNYEAQ in the germline V gene. The CDR3 region is CASSLEAGANSPLHF. CDR3 nucleotides: TGTGCCAGCAGCTTAGAGGCAGGGGCGAATTCACCCCTCCACTTT. Combining the CDR3 with reference TRBV7-6 and TRBJ1-6 gives the whole variable domain GAGVSQSPRYKVTKRGQDVALRCDPISGHVSLYWYRQALGQGPEFLTYFNYEAQQDKSGLPNDRFSAERPEGSISTLTIQRTEQRDSAMYRCASSLEAGANSPLHFGNGTRLTVT.

This chain joins TRBV6-6 and TRBJ2-4; a possible D gene is TRBD2 (5 bases). V lost 11 bases and J 1 base, leaving 12 bases between the germline ends. The germline V gene encodes CDR1 MNHNY and CDR2 SVGAGI (reference sequence). The CDR3 runs 13 residues. The DNA for the CDR3 is TGTGCCTCCCAAGGCGGGGCCAAAAACATTCAGTACTTC. This gives the protein CASQGGAKNIQYF.

The chain employs TRBV6-1 and TRBJ1-2; 8 bases are shared with TRBD1. The CDR3 runs to 14 residues. From germline, CDR1 is MNHNS and CDR2 SASEGT. With 6 bases clipped from V and 3 bases from J, the junction kept 6 bases outside the gene matches. CDR3 nucleotides: TGTGCCAGCAGCTCCATGGACAGGGACTATGGCTACACCTTC. Encoded protein: CASSSMDRDYGYTF.

The gene calls are TRBV29-1 and TRBJ2-1; 7 positions match TRBD2. The CDR3 spans 12 residues. After removal of 5 bases from V and 7 bases from J, the junction contained 5 bases not matched to a gene. The germline V gene encodes CDR1 SQVTM and CDR2 ANQGSEA. Here the CDR3 DNA reads TGCAGCGTTTCCCCCGGGAGGAATGAGCAGTTCTTC. It specifies CSVSPGRNEQFF.

The J gene is TRBJ2-3, the V gene TRBV5-6; D is perhaps TRBD2 (6 bases). Germline values: CDR1 SGHDT, CDR2 YYEEEE. CDR3 length: 17 amino acids. V was pared by 1 base and J by 2 bases, with 17 bases between. The DNA for the CDR3 is TGTGCCAGCAGCTTGTCGGGGAGTAGCGGAGTCACAGATACGCAGTATTTT. Residues: CASSLSGSSGVTDTQYF. The full variable domain, its missing parts supplied by reference TRBV5-6 and TRBJ2-3, is DAGVTQSPTHLIKTRGQQVTLRCSPKSGHDTVSWYQQALGQGPQFIFQYYEEEERQRGNFPDRFSGHQFPNYSSELNVNALLLGDSALYLCASSLSGSSGVTDTQYFGPGTRLTVL.

This clone was found once. The V call is TRBV2, the J call TRBJ2-1; 10 bases are a match to TRBD1. Per the germline V gene, CDR1 is SNHLY and CDR2 is FYNNEI. Trimming at V came to 8 bases and at J to 0 bases, leaving 16 bases not matched to a gene. The CDR3 has 19 amino acids. CDR3 residues: CASVQATGQGTSSYNEQFF. The CDR3 DNA reads as TGTGCCAGCGTACAAGCTACGGGACAGGGGACGAGCTCCTACAATGAGCAGTTCTTC.

This clone appeared a few times. The chain has TRBV18 and TRBJ1-1; D is unclear. Trimming removed 3 bases at V and 3 bases at J, with 11 bases between. The germline CDR1 and CDR2 sequences are KGHSH and LQKENI. The CDR3 totals 14 residues. CDR3 in DNA: TGTGCCAGCTCACCCGTCCCGGCGGACACTGAAGCTTTCTTT. This translates into CASSPVPADTEAFF.

The chain's CDR3 is CASRNGLAGVHEQFF. Written as DNA, the CDR3 is TGTGCCAGCAGGAATGGACTAGCGGGAGTCCATGAGCAGTTCTTC. This chain uses TRBV2 with TRBJ2-1, with 13 bases identical to TRBD2. Trimming took 6 bases from V and 8 from J; bases not matched to a gene: 7. The germline CDR1 and CDR2 sequences are SNHLY and FYNNEI. The CDR3 spans 15 residues.

This rearrangement joins TRBV2 to TRBJ1-2; TRBD1 matches at 7 bases. Germline-derived CDR1 and CDR2 are SNHLY and FYNNEI. The length of the CDR3 is 13 residues. After removal of 4 bases from V and 8 bases from J, the junction contained 7 bases not matched to a gene. CDR3 in DNA: TGTGCCAGCAGTGTACGTCCAGGGGGAGGCTACACCTTC. Amino acid sequence: CASSVRPGGGYTF.

In regard to this clone: Germline is not matched at one junction end, which may reflect a read error. The rearrangement links TRBV6-5 to TRBJ1-1, with D possibly being TRBD1 (6 bases). The CDR3 loop spans 11 amino acids. Germline values: CDR1 MNHEY, CDR2 SVGAGI. CDR3 nucleotides: TGTGCCAGCAGTTCCAGGGGTCCCCCTTCATTT. Amino acids: CASSSRGPPSF.

The J gene is TRBJ2-2, the V gene TRBV28, with D maybe TRBD2 (8 bases). The germline V gene encodes CDR1 MDHEN and CDR2 SYDVKM. V shed 7 bases and J shed 5 bases, with 17 bases lying between them. The CDR3 is made up of 15 amino acids. The CDR3 reads CASTRGGTVTGELFF. CDR3 coding DNA: TGTGCCAGCACCCGGGGGGGGACAGTTACCGGGGAGCTGTTTTTT.

The chain employs TRBV27 and TRBJ2-5, with 13 positions matching TRBD2. The CDR3 sequence is 16 residues long. With V trimmed by 4 bases and J by 3 bases, 5 bases remained unmatched. Germline V lookup: CDR1 MNHEY, CDR2 SMNVEV (reference sequence). The CDR3 reads CASSSGTSGTKETQYF. CDR3 sequence (DNA): TGTGCCAGCAGTTCCGGGACTAGCGGGACTAAAGAGACCCAGTACTTC.

This chain links TRBV28 with TRBJ1-2; no clear D. The V gene lost 5 bases and the J gene lost 8 bases, with 18 bases spanning the gap. CDR3 length: 14 amino acids. Germline assignment: CDR1 MDHEN and CDR2 SYDVKM. CDR3 nucleotide sequence: TGTGCCAGCAGTACCTCAACTGGGCCAAGAGGCTACACCTTC. Translation gives CASSTSTGPRGYTF.

Here the CDR3 DNA reads TGTGCCAGCAATGGACAGATAATTGCAACTAATGAAAAACTGTTTTTT. The encoded protein is CASNGQIIATNEKLFF. The rearrangement joins TRBV2 to TRBJ1-4, with D maybe TRBD1 (6 bases). CDR1 is SNHLY and CDR2 is FYNNEI in the germline V gene. This CDR3 is built from 16 residues. V gave up 7 bases and J gave up 0 bases, with 15 bases separating them.

CDR3 DNA: TGTGCCAGTAGACCTGACAGGGCTGGGGCCAACGTCCTGACTTTC. Amino acid sequence: CASRPDRAGANVLTF. This rearrangement joins TRBV19 to TRBJ2-6, with TRBD1 identical over 7 bases. This CDR3 has 15 residues. Trimming removed 6 bases from V and 2 bases from J; junction bases left unmatched: 4. Germline lookup yields CDR1 LNHDA and CDR2 SQIVND (reference sequence). The variable domain in full, completed from reference TRBV19 and TRBJ2-6, reads DGGITQSPKYLFRKEGQNVTLSCEQNLNHDAMYWYRQDPGQGLRLIYYSQIVNDFQKGDIAEGYSVSREKKESFPLTVTSAQKNPTAFYLCASRPDRAGANVLTFGAGSRLTVL.

V is TRBV7-8 and J is TRBJ2-3; maybe TRBD1 (6 bases). Germline V lookup: CDR1 SGHVS, CDR2 FQNEAQ. V lost 3 bases to trimming and J lost 6 bases, with 16 bases between them. The CDR3 contains 15 residues. The CDR3 DNA reads as TGTGCCAGCAGCTTGCAGGGGAACTATTTCGATACGCAGTATTTT. As protein: CASSLQGNYFDTQYF.

V gene TRBV6-1 combines with J gene TRBJ2-7; D perhaps matches TRBD2 (8 bases). Trimming removed 4 bases at V and 6 bases at J, with 25 bases between. The germline gives CDR1 MNHNS, CDR2 SASEGT. The CDR3 has 17 residues. Here the CDR3 DNA reads TGTGCCAGCAGTGCCCGACAGGGCCCGGGACTAGGAATCGAGCAGTACTTC. It encodes CASSARQGPGLGIEQYF.

This clone has more than one count but fewer than ten. The gene calls are TRBV2 and TRBJ2-7; 7 bases fit TRBD1. The germline V gene encodes CDR1 SNHLY and CDR2 FYNNEI. The ends lost 6 bases at V and 3 bases at J; junction bases unmatched: 5. The CDR3 is made up of 13 amino acids. The CDR3 DNA follows: TGTGCCAGCAGGCGACAGGGCTTCTACGAGCAGTACTTC. Its protein is CASRRQGFYEQYF.

The rearrangement links TRBV19 to TRBJ1-4; perhaps TRBD1 as D (5 bases). This CDR3 spans 12 amino acids. Per germline, CDR1 LNHDA and CDR2 SQIVND (reference sequence). Trimming removed 6 bases at V and 9 bases at J, with 11 bases between. The CDR3 here is CASSTGLKKLFF. The CDR3 DNA reads as TGTGCCAGTAGCACGGGACTTAAAAAACTGTTTTTT.

The chain uses TRBV27 and TRBJ1-1, with D tentatively TRBD1 (5 bases). The germline V and J ends were trimmed by 4 bases and 2 bases, with 11 bases remaining between them. The germline CDR1 and CDR2 sequences are MNHEY and SMNVEV (reference sequence). The CDR3 is made up of 14 amino acids. CDR3 bases: TGTGCCAGCAGTTCAGGGTGGCTCAACACTGAAGCTTTCTTT. Translated, it gives CASSSGWLNTEAFF.

In DNA form, the CDR3 reads TGTGCCAGCAGTTACGGGAGTGAAGATACGCAGTATTTT. Translated: CASSYGSEDTQYF. The chain recombines TRBV6-4 with TRBJ2-3, with a weak D call TRBD2 (6 bases). Germline-derived CDR1 and CDR2 are MRHNA and SNTAGT. The CDR3 is 13 residues long. Trimming took off 5 bases at V and 5 bases at J, with 11 bases between the two ends.

The chain uses TRBV11-2 and TRBJ1-6, with D hard to call. The CDR3 is 12 amino acids. V was pared by 5 bases and J by 5 bases, with 4 bases between. CDR1 is SGHAT, CDR2 FQNNGV, per germline. CDR3 coding DNA: TGTGCCAGCAGCCCAAATAATTCACCCCTCCACTTT. Translating it yields CASSPNNSPLHF. The full variable domain, rest sourced from reference TRBV11-2 and TRBJ1-6, is EAGVAQSPRYKIIEKRQSVAFWCNPISGHATLYWYQQILGQGPKLLIQFQNNGVVDDSQLPKDRFSAERLKGVDSTLKIQPAKLEDSAVYLCASSPNNSPLHFGNGTRLTVT.

The CDR3 DNA reads TGTGCCTGGAGTGCAGGCAGGCCTATGAACACTGAAGCTTTCTTT. Its protein product is CAWSAGRPMNTEAFF. This rearrangement joins TRBV30 to TRBJ1-1; D gene ambiguous. The CDR3 covers 15 residues. Germline V CDR1 and CDR2: GTSNPN, SVGIG (reference sequence). The ends were cut back, 1 base at V and 0 bases at J, with 12 bases in the middle.

The V gene is TRBV6-5, the J gene TRBJ1-6; 7 positions match TRBD1. With 5 bases clipped from V and 4 bases from J, the junction kept 2 bases outside the gene matches. The CDR3 covers 14 residues. In germline, CDR1 is MNHEY, CDR2 SVGAGI. CDR3 DNA sequence: TGTGCCAGCAGTCGGGACAGTTATAATTCACCCCTCCACTTT. As protein: CASSRDSYNSPLHF.

The rearrangement uses TRBV2 and TRBJ2-1; 8 bases map to TRBD1. Germline V gene lookup returns CDR1 SNHLY and CDR2 FYNNEI. The CDR3 covers 19 residues. After removal of 4 bases from V and 0 bases from J, the junction contained 14 bases not matched to a gene. CDR3 coding DNA: TGTGCCAGCAGTGGGGGATCCGGGACAGGCCTGAGCTCCTACAATGAGCAGTTCTTC. Its translation is CASSGGSGTGLSSYNEQFF.

The rearrangement links TRBV6-1 to TRBJ2-3; D is possibly TRBD2 (5 bases). In germline, CDR1 is MNHNS, CDR2 SASEGT. V was pared by 0 bases and J by 6 bases, with 10 bases between. The CDR3 is 14 amino acids. The CDR3 reads CASSEAPSRDTQYF. CDR3 nucleotide sequence: TGTGCCAGCAGTGAAGCGCCTAGCAGGGATACGCAGTATTTT.

The V and J genes are TRBV10-3 and TRBJ1-3; TRBD1 matches at 7 bases. The CDR3 totals 14 residues. Germline V CDR1 and CDR2: ENHRY, SYGVKD. The V segment lost 2 bases and the J segment 2 bases; nucleotides outside the gene matches: 0. In nucleotides, the CDR3 is TGTGCCATCAGTGAGACAGGGGCTGGAAACACCATATATTTT. Amino acids: CAISETGAGNTIYF.